A single sample gave rise to the 29 T cell receptor beta chains below, sequenced in a study of cytomegalovirus exposure and HLA in healthy donors. Both 60 Vbeta primers and 13 Jbeta primers went into the PCR. The protocol was immunoSEQ multiplex PCR, while the TCRdb copy is restricted to in-frame clones and leaves out a portion. The repertoire includes roughly 160,000 clones, around three quarters of them detected once, and roughly 3.5% sits in the top ten. Specimen: PBMCs. These receptors all stem from a man aged 25-40 years in good health and CMV-seropositive.

V gene TRBV6-5 combines with J gene TRBJ2-3, with 8 positions matching TRBD2. The V gene end was trimmed by 11 bases and the J gene end by 2 bases; junction bases not matched to a gene: 12. Germline CDR1 and CDR2: MNHEY and SVGAGI. The CDR3 extends over 15 amino acids. The CDR3 bases are TGTGCCGCGACCGAGAACGGGGGGGCCACAGATACGCAGTATTTT. Translating gives CAATENGGATDTQYF.

J is TRBJ1-2 and V is TRBV19; D call uncertain. Germline CDR1 is LNHDA and CDR2 is SQIVND (reference sequence). This CDR3 contains 13 residues. Trimming removed 5 bases at V and 6 bases at J, with 13 bases between. The CDR3 loop reads CASSLTGYDGYTF. In DNA, the CDR3 is TGTGCCAGTAGTCTCACGGGGTACGATGGCTACACCTTC. The entire variable domain, with the rest obtained from reference TRBV19 and TRBJ1-2, is as follows: DGGITQSPKYLFRKEGQNVTLSCEQNLNHDAMYWYRQDPGQGLRLIYYSQIVNDFQKGDIAEGYSVSREKKESFPLTVTSAQKNPTAFYLCASSLTGYDGYTFGSGTRLTVV.

This clone was observed many times. The V call is TRBV6-4, the J call TRBJ1-6; unclear D gene. The germline gives CDR1 MRHNA, CDR2 SNTAGT. The V end was cut by 4 bases, the J end by 4 bases, with 11 bases between. The CDR3 contains 15 residues. CDR3 sequence: CASSGNETYNSPLHF. The DNA of the CDR3 is TGTGCCAGCAGTGGTAATGAGACTTATAATTCACCCCTCCACTTT.

The V and J genes are TRBV27 and TRBJ2-7, with 8 bases fitting TRBD1. Germline trimming cut 6 bases from V and 1 base from J; bases unmatched to any gene: 8. Germline V gene lookup returns CDR1 MNHEY and CDR2 SMNVEV (reference sequence). There are 15 residues in the CDR3. CDR3 DNA: TGTGCCAGCAGGATCCAGGGGGCGCATTCCTACGAGCAGTACTTC. Its protein product is CASRIQGAHSYEQYF.

The gene calls are TRBV6-1 and TRBJ1-1; D is ambiguous. Germline CDR1 is MNHNS and CDR2 is SASEGT. This CDR3 spans 15 amino acids. V was clipped by 4 bases and J by 9 bases, with 21 bases between them. This CDR3 is CASSAIRERGSKAFF. The CDR3 nucleotides read TGTGCCAGCAGTGCTATCCGGGAGAGAGGGTCTAAAGCTTTCTTT.

The chain uses TRBV27 and TRBJ1-5, with 8 nucleotides matching TRBD1. With 5 bases clipped from V and 2 bases from J, the junction kept 17 bases outside the gene matches. The CDR3 extends over 19 amino acids. Germline V gene lookup returns CDR1 MNHEY and CDR2 SMNVEV (reference sequence). The CDR3 loop reads CASSPRQGSRSWGNQPQHF. CDR3 bases: TGTGCCAGCAGTCCACGACAGGGGTCGCGCTCATGGGGCAATCAGCCCCAGCATTTT.

The chain combines TRBV7-6 with TRBJ2-2; TRBD2 agrees at 10 bases. The V gene end was trimmed by 6 bases and the J gene end by 1 base; junction bases not matched to a gene: 2. From germline, CDR1 is SGHVS and CDR2 FNYEAQ. The CDR3 is made up of 15 amino acids. The CDR3 sequence: CASSPSGGNTGELFF. In DNA form, the CDR3 reads TGTGCCAGCAGTCCTAGCGGGGGGAACACCGGGGAGCTGTTTTTT. Looking up the rest from reference TRBV7-6 and TRBJ2-2 gives the full variable domain: GAGVSQSPRYKVTKRGQDVALRCDPISGHVSLYWYRQALGQGPEFLTYFNYEAQQDKSGLPNDRFSAERPEGSISTLTIQRTEQRDSAMYRCASSPSGGNTGELFFGEGSRLTVL.

This sequence joins TRBV27 and TRBJ2-7, with D perhaps TRBD2 (5 bases). CDR1 and CDR2 from the germline V gene are MNHEY and SMNVEV (reference sequence). The CDR3 sequence is 14 residues long. The ends were cut back, 5 bases at V and 3 bases at J, with 14 bases in the middle. The CDR3 sequence: CASSPGLTLYEQYF. In nucleotides, the CDR3 is TGTGCCAGCAGTCCTGGACTGACCCTCTACGAGCAGTACTTC.

This clone was found a few times. This chain uses TRBV5-1 with TRBJ1-1; 10 bases align to TRBD1. V shed 3 bases, J shed 7 bases, and the junction held 6 bases outside the gene matches. The length of the CDR3 is 14 residues. Per the germline V gene, CDR1 is SGHRS and CDR2 is YFSETQ. CDR3 nucleotides: TGCGCCAGCAGCTCGGGACAGGGGATTGGTGAAGCTTTCTTT. Translation: CASSSGQGIGEAFF.

The CDR3 DNA follows: TGTGCCAGCAGTTTACTGGGACAGGGCTGGTACGAGCAGTACTTC. This translates into CASSLLGQGWYEQYF. The rearrangement joins TRBV27 to TRBJ2-7, with TRBD1 matching 9 bases. There are 15 residues in the CDR3. CDR1 and CDR2 from the germline V gene are MNHEY and SMNVEV (reference sequence). J was trimmed by 4 bases and V by 2 bases; bases with no gene match: 6.

The chain recombines TRBV2 with TRBJ2-1; D not resolved. Trimming stripped 6 bases from V and 6 bases from J, with 6 bases between. This CDR3 contains 11 residues. Germline values: CDR1 SNHLY, CDR2 FYNNEI. CDR3 region: CASRERNEQFF. In DNA, the CDR3 is TGTGCCAGCAGAGAGCGCAATGAGCAGTTCTTC.

V and J are TRBV7-2 and TRBJ1-2; no clear D gene. The V and J ends lost 7 bases and 4 bases respectively, with 13 bases between them. The germline gives CDR1 SGHTA, CDR2 FQGNSA. CDR3 length: 13 residues. The chain's CDR3 is CASTIGAGYGYTF. CDR3 in DNA: TGTGCCAGCACTATAGGTGCAGGCTATGGCTACACCTTC. Supplemented by reference TRBV7-2 and TRBJ1-2, the full variable domain reads GAGVSQSPSNKVTEKGKDVELRCDPISGHTALYWYRQSLGQGLEFLIYFQGNSAPDKSGLPSDRFSAERTGGSVSTLTIQRTQQEDSAVYLCASTIGAGYGYTFGSGTRLTVV.

The gene calls are TRBV5-6 and TRBJ2-7; the match to TRBD2 covers 14 bases. This CDR3 is built from 15 residues. Germline-derived CDR1 and CDR2 are SGHDT and YYEEEE. Trimming removed 2 bases from V and 6 bases from J; junction bases left unmatched: 4. CDR3 region: CASSLGLAGGREQYF. The CDR3 coding sequence is TGTGCCAGCAGCTTAGGACTAGCGGGGGGTCGCGAGCAGTACTTC.

The chain has TRBV5-1 and TRBJ1-4, with D perhaps matching TRBD1 (6 bases). The CDR3 covers 15 residues. V gave up 0 bases and J gave up 7 bases, with 13 bases separating them. Germline loops: CDR1 SGHRS, CDR2 YFSETQ. DNA of the CDR3: TGCGCCAGCAGCTTGGCCGGGACATATCTTGAAAAACTGTTTTTT. Translating gives CASSLAGTYLEKLFF.

The chain couples TRBV10-3 to TRBJ2-5; the match to TRBD1 covers 7 bases. V lost 0 bases, J lost 2 bases, and 0 bases stayed unmatched. This CDR3 is built from 14 residues. In germline, CDR1 is ENHRY, CDR2 SYGVKD. This chain's CDR3 is CAISESTGQETQYF. The CDR3 DNA follows: TGTGCCATCAGTGAGTCGACAGGGCAAGAGACCCAGTACTTC.

This chain connects TRBV4-1 to TRBJ1-5, with D unresolved. The CDR3 length is 14 residues. The V gene's germline CDR1 is MGHRA and CDR2 YSYEKL. Trimming stripped 1 base from V and 5 bases from J, with 9 bases between. The DNA for the CDR3 is TGCGCCAGCAGCCAAGTTTTGGCCGATCAGCCCCAGCATTTT. The encoded protein is CASSQVLADQPQHF.

The table lists this clone with a count of one. This chain uses TRBV7-6 with TRBJ1-6; D gene ambiguous. V was trimmed by 5 bases and J by 0 bases, leaving 11 bases between them. CDR3 length: 16 amino acids. Germline lookup yields CDR1 SGHVS and CDR2 FNYEAQ. The CDR3 reads CASSPQRDSYNSPLHF. The DNA of the CDR3 is TGTGCCAGCAGCCCACAGAGGGACTCCTATAATTCACCCCTCCACTTT.

This chain links TRBV7-2 with TRBJ2-5; D might be TRBD1 (6 bases). The CDR3 is 13 residues long. The ends were cut back, 5 bases at V and 5 bases at J, with 12 bases in the middle. The germline CDR1 and CDR2 sequences are SGHTA and FQGNSA. CDR3 DNA: TGTGCCAGCAGCCGATCAGGGGTGGAGACCCAGTACTTC. Translated, it gives CASSRSGVETQYF.

The rearrangement joins TRBV6-1 to TRBJ1-6; a weak D match, TRBD1 (6 bases). CDR1 and CDR2 from the germline V gene are MNHNS and SASEGT. The CDR3 consists of 12 residues. V lost 8 bases and J lost 5, with 7 bases in between. CDR3 coding DNA: TGTGCCAGCGGACAGCATAATTCACCCCTCCACTTT. Its translation: CASGQHNSPLHF.

The chain is built from TRBV7-3 and TRBJ2-4; tentative D call: TRBD2 (5 bases). V was pared by 5 bases and J by 0 bases, with 11 bases between. Germline values: CDR1 SGHTA, CDR2 FQGTGA. The CDR3 sequence is 15 residues long. The CDR3 protein is CASSPRTLAKNIQYF. The CDR3 coding sequence is TGTGCCAGCAGCCCGAGGACTCTAGCCAAAAACATTCAGTACTTC. Full variable domain (rest looked up from reference TRBV7-3 and TRBJ2-4): GAGVSQTPSNKVTEKGKYVELRCDPISGHTALYWYRQSLGQGPEFLIYFQGTGAADDSGLPNDRFFAVRPEGSVSTLKIQRTERGDSAVYLCASSPRTLAKNIQYFGAGTRLSVL.

V usage is TRBV19 and J usage is TRBJ2-5, with TRBD2 matching 8 bases. The CDR3 totals 13 residues. V was clipped by 7 bases and J by 5 bases; unmatched bases: 6. Germline CDR1 and CDR2: LNHDA and SQIVND (reference sequence). The CDR3 protein is CASTTGTRETQYF. CDR3 DNA sequence: TGTGCCAGTACCACAGGGACTAGGGAGACCCAGTACTTC.

This clone came up a few times. The V and J genes are TRBV19 and TRBJ2-3, with D possibly matching TRBD1 (5 bases). V was clipped by 4 bases and J by 8 bases, with 16 bases between them. The germline gives CDR1 LNHDA, CDR2 SQIVND (reference sequence). The CDR3 is 14 amino acids. CDR3 protein: CASSTPSRQGTQYF. The CDR3 DNA sequence: TGTGCCAGTAGTACCCCGTCCAGGCAGGGTACGCAGTATTTT.

The chain carries TRBV5-6 and TRBJ1-1; TRBD1 is a possible D gene (5 bases). V was clipped by 3 bases and J by 4 bases, with 13 bases between them. The CDR3 runs 14 residues. The V gene's germline CDR1 is SGHDT and CDR2 YYEEEE. The CDR3 spells CASSWVGGSTEAFF. CDR3 bases: TGTGCCAGCAGCTGGGTGGGGGGGAGCACTGAAGCTTTCTTT.

This clone appeared a few times. The sample has other DNA sequences that encode this CDR3 too. V gene TRBV4-1 combines with J gene TRBJ2-3, with a tentative D call TRBD2 (6 bases). This CDR3 comprises 15 residues. V was pared by 0 bases and J by 3 bases, with 10 bases between. Germline assignment: CDR1 MGHRA and CDR2 YSYEKL. CDR3 DNA: TGCGCCAGCAGCCAAGACGGGGGAGGAACAGATACGCAGTATTTT. Residues: CASSQDGGGTDTQYF.

J is TRBJ2-2 and V is TRBV30; tentative D call: TRBD1 (6 bases). CDR1 and CDR2 from the germline V gene are GTSNPN and SVGIG (reference sequence). There are 13 residues in the CDR3. V was trimmed by 0 bases and J by 7 bases, leaving 9 bases between them. CDR3 in amino acids: CAWSVQGGGELFF. CDR3 nucleotides: TGTGCCTGGAGTGTACAGGGCGGCGGGGAGCTGTTTTTT.

This chain joins TRBV30 and TRBJ2-1; TRBD2 matches at 10 bases. The CDR3 is 17 amino acids. Trimming took 6 bases from V and 0 from J; bases not matched to a gene: 11. Germline values: CDR1 GTSNPN, CDR2 SVGIG (reference sequence). The CDR3 protein is CACSGVSGGRSYNEQFF. The CDR3 nucleotides are TGTGCCTGTTCAGGGGTTAGCGGGGGGCGCTCCTACAATGAGCAGTTCTTC.

This clone was observed once. J is TRBJ2-2 and V is TRBV2; 8 bases align to TRBD1. CDR1 is SNHLY and CDR2 is FYNNEI in the germline V gene. The CDR3 length is 15 residues. The junction had 6 bases not matched to a gene; V was cut back by 6 bases and J by 3 bases. The CDR3 region is CASSRTGKDTGELFF. The CDR3 DNA follows: TGTGCCAGCAGCCGGACAGGGAAGGACACCGGGGAGCTGTTTTTT.

The chain has TRBV30 and TRBJ2-7, with 8 bases matching TRBD1. This CDR3 has 14 residues. CDR1 and CDR2 (germline): GTSNPN, SVGIG (reference sequence). V gave up 3 bases and J gave up 0 bases; unmatched junction bases: 4. The CDR3 region is CAWRGQAFSYEQYF. CDR3 nucleotides: TGTGCCTGGAGGGGACAGGCCTTCTCCTACGAGCAGTACTTC.

The chain is built from TRBV2 and TRBJ2-5, with TRBD2 matching over 11 bases. CDR1 and CDR2 (germline): SNHLY, FYNNEI. This CDR3 region has 16 residues. Trimming cost V 5 bases and J 4 bases; bases outside gene matches: 9. CDR3 sequence reads: CASSPYSSGGRETQYF. DNA for the CDR3: TGTGCCAGCAGTCCTTACTCTAGCGGGGGGAGAGAGACCCAGTACTTC.